This record concerns one T cell receptor (beta chain) sequence. Its antigen remains unknown. The data stem from a study of cytomegalovirus exposure and HLA in healthy donors. Findings and limits, study-wide: In an earlier analysis, productive rearrangement rates for most beta V segments clustered near 87% or 30%. Rates of TCR association differed by HLA locus in a later analysis, with DRB1 highest and HLA-C lowest.

Germline loops: CDR1 SGHRS, CDR2 YFSETQ. The CDR3 has 17 residues. Trimming removed 4 bases at V and 0 bases at J, with 14 bases between. The PCR had 60 Vbeta and 13 Jbeta primers. Authors' processing steps: Some 9.9 million of 70 million to 80 million unique TCR beta chains were shared, per a later count. Assay used: immunoSEQ multiplex PCR; TCRdb lists only in-frame clones, some missing. V and J calls plus clone size are reproduced from that table; the DNA served to infer D and trimming. The sample holds some 200,000 clones, about 77% seen once. V gene TRBV5-1 combines with J gene TRBJ2-6; D ambiguous. Source material: PBMCs. The TCR originated in a woman in her 30s in good health and CMV-seronegative. CDR3: CASSTAVQGSGANVLTF. The CDR3 DNA is TGCGCCAGCAGCACGGCGGTTCAAGGCTCTGGGGCCAACGTCCTGACTTTC. Complete variable domain (other parts from reference TRBV5-1 and TRBJ2-6): KAGVTQTPRYLIKTRGQQVTLSCSPISGHRSVSWYQQTPGQGLQFLFEYFSETQRNKGNFPGRFSGRQFSNSRSEMNVSTLELGDSALYLCASSTAVQGSGANVLTFGAGSRLTVL.